This T cell receptor (beta chain) was retrieved from a study of blood T cell repertoires in COVID-19. Study-level background: Acute and convalescent COVID-19 samples came from the United States, Italy and Spain. T cells, B-cell-depleted T cells, or PBMCs provided the cDNA or gDNA that served as material.

In the study's own analysis: It was from reference gene primer amplification that nucleated cell counts were estimated. Data came from immunoSEQ multiplex PCR; TCRdb stores just in-frame clones and leaves some out. That table gives V, J and clone size, and the DNA gave D and trimming. The repertoire holds about 330,000 clones, with 80% to 90% as singletons. Sequencing input: PBMCs or T cells enriched from blood (not recorded which). This TCR was sampled from a man aged 30 to 45 who had recovered from COVID-19.

The CDR3 is CASTKTGGGETQYF. CDR3 nucleotides: TGTGCCAGCACCAAAACAGGGGGCGGAGAGACCCAGTACTTC. The J gene is TRBJ2-5, the V gene TRBV28, with TRBD1 matching over 9 bases. CDR1 and CDR2 from the germline V gene are MDHEN and SYDVKM. This CDR3 has 14 amino acids. With 7 bases clipped from V and 4 bases from J, the junction kept 7 bases outside the gene matches.